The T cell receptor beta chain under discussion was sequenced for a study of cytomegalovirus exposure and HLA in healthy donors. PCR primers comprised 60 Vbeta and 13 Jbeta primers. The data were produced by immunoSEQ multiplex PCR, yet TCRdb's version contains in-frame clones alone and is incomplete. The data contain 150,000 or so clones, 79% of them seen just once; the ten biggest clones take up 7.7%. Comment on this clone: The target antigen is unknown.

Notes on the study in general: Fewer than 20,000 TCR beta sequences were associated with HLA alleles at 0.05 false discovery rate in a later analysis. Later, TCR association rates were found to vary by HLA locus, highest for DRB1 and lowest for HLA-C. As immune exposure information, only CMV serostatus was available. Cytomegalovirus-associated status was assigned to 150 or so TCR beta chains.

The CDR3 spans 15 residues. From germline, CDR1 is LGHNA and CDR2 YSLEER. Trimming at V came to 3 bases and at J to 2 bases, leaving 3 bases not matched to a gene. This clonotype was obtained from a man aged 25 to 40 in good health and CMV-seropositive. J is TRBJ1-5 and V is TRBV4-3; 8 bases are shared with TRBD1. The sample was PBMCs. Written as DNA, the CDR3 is TGCGCCAGCAGCCATACACAGGGGGGCAATCAGCCCCAGCATTTT. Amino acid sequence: CASSHTQGGNQPQHF.